This T cell receptor (beta chain) was profiled in a study of T cells in Graves' hyperthyroidism and ophthalmopathy (dated by TCRdb to about 2019). Notes on the research overall: A discovery cohort of about a hundred patients, approximately 45 with Graves' ophthalmopathy and fewer than 65 with stable Graves' hyperthyroidism, was used to find distinguishing TCR V-J signatures. In addition, the study compared T-cell repertoires in thyroid tissue and in blood from five to seven Graves' hyperthyroidism patients. After blood sampling, hyperthyroidism patients were treated with methimazole at a starting dose of 30 mg daily, and ophthalmopathy patients were treated with high-dose intravenous methylprednisolone. Prospective prediction of ophthalmopathy was tested in an independent validation cohort consisting of roughly 19 hyperthyroidism patients and more than 15 patients who later progressed to ophthalmopathy. The paper describes TCR Vbeta CDR3 sequencing of 135 peripheral blood samples, made up of some 40 ophthalmopathy patients, 70 to 80 hyperthyroidism patients and 17 progressor patients. For training and testing, the 80 to 100 patients in the discovery cohort were randomly divided in a 7:3 ratio. The investigation overall reported the following: In validation, progression to ophthalmopathy was predicted by the model with nearly 71% sensitivity and roughly 76% specificity, a median of roughly 6.4 months before onset. In cross-validation, a model built on a 13 V-J signature told ophthalmopathy apart from stable hyperthyroidism with 87.88% sensitivity and 81% to 82% specificity, and in testing the same model reached 80%/75%. No statistical method was used to fix the sample size in advance, and group allocation was not hidden from the investigators. Most expanded thyroid clonotypes (frequency above 0.001) were also found in blood, which suggests that blood repertoires may mirror thyroid immune responses.

The CDR3 starts with the cysteine, ends with the phenylalanine, and has 10 residues. The entry retains the CDR3 DNA only, 30 bases that are in frame from base 1. V is reduced by 4 bases and J by 8 bases, leaving a spacing of 8 bases between them. The germline V gene (reference sequence) yields GTSNPN for CDR1 and SVGIG for CDR2. TCR beta CDR3 regions were amplified from RNA transcripts. The TCR CDR3 was subjected to a first round of RT-PCR using the HTBI primer set and the Qiagen OneStep RT-PCR kit. Libraries were constructed in a second round of multiplex PCR, after which size selection and purification were performed. The libraries were sequenced on an Illumina HiSeq2000 using paired-end 100 bp reads. The source study handled its data this way. SOAPnuke was used to process the raw data, throwing out any read that contained adapters or uncalled bases, had a mean Phred below 15, or lacked an exact constant-primer or identifier match. COPE v1.2.5 was used to merge high-quality paired reads, and clonotypes were defined as unique nucleotide sequences. Clonotypes were aligned to IMGT TRBV, TRBD and TRBJ reference segments using MiTCR v1.1. The analysis included only V-J combinations with a frequency above 0.0001, which together covered 98% to 99.2% of the repertoires. The TCS score was defined as F50 (clonal expansion) divided by E x V (chaos), with BLOSUM62-based TCRdist calculated between CDR3 peptides within each V-J. Welch's t-statistics and random forest reduced 500 to 550 V-J features to about 13, which were used in a naive Bayes classifier (R e1071). TCRdb trimmed the raw reads at Q25, called clones with MiXCR and kept productive beta chains. Every distinct CDR3 protein forms one entry, paired with its most common genes and DNA. TCRdb's processing, not the authors', yielded these V and J calls. The sample yields hundreds of thousands of distinct CDR3 sequences; just over 45% were counted once. The top ten hold 8% to 8.5% of the sample.

To note about this clonotype: What this receptor recognizes is not known. No base-level quality is on record; no much larger clone is a single base apart.

A patient counted as having stable Graves' hyperthyroidism if no progression to ophthalmopathy occurred over 18 months of follow-up. The hyperthyroidism patients were between 18 and 65 years old and newly diagnosed, with a disease duration of less than 2 months. The study excluded patients with uncontrolled infections, other autoimmune diseases, pregnancy or lactation. Diagnoses were established on the basis of clinical symptoms, serum thyroxine and TRAb, thyroid ultrasound, and orbital computed tomography. Trizol reagent was used to extract total RNA, and RNA quality was then checked on an Agilent 2100 Bioanalyzer.

What was sequenced was peripheral blood or thyroid tissue (not recorded which). This TCR was sampled from a woman aged 18-29 years with Graves' hyperthyroidism. Donor details come from another sample of the same person, matched by shared clones. In this chain, TRBV30 is recombined with TRBJ1-2; the D gene assignment is ambiguous. The DNA reads TGTGCCTGGAATAAAGGCGGCTACACCTTC. Its protein product is CAWNKGGYTF.